This entry features one T cell receptor (beta chain) sequence. Its antigen is not identified. The data are from a study of cytomegalovirus exposure and HLA in healthy donors. Study outcomes and limitations: The classifier, whose performance was assessed in both the original and validation cohorts, reportedly diagnosed cytomegalovirus status with high specificity and sensitivity. First-cohort TCR clusters tended to co-occur in the roughly 130 validation repertoires, a later analysis found. In vitro, three CMV-associated chains proved specific for CMV antigens. The study found most TCR sequences rare, yet found some public TCRs in many donors.

Produced via immunoSEQ multiplex PCR; TCRdb's table is partial and in-frame only. In the table there are under 140,000 clones, 88% of which are singletons. This CDR3 comprises 15 residues. CDR1 is SGHAT, CDR2 FQNNGV, per germline. The V segment lost 5 bases and the J segment 4 bases; nucleotides outside the gene matches: 1. The genes are TRBV11-2 and TRBJ2-2; TRBD2 agrees at 13 bases. The receptor's source is a woman aged 30 to 39 in good health and CMV-seropositive. Sequencing was carried out using PBMCs. CDR3 coding DNA: TGTGCCAGCAGCGGACTAGCGGGAGCCACCGGGGAGCTGTTTTTT. Translation: CASSGLAGATGELFF.